This TCR beta chain emerged from a study of OX40 agonist ivuxolimab in advanced cancers. For the study at large: Enrolled patients in dose escalation had cancers that were hepatocellular carcinoma, melanoma, renal cell or head and neck cancer. Three individuals attained partial responses, comprising one hepatocellular carcinoma case and two cutaneous melanoma cases. Study conclusions and caveats: Averaging showed that CD8+ T cells had more expanded clones than CD4+ did. CD4+ and CD8+ T cells in blood underwent clonal expansion by week 6 at 0.1 to 3.0 mg/kg.

To note about this clone: Its antigen is as yet unknown.

The length of the CDR3 is 16 residues. V was clipped by 4 bases and J by 7 bases, with 22 bases between them. Clones were read by immunoSEQ multiplex PCR, and TCRdb kept only the in-frame ones, dropping some. The repertoire holds fewer than 80,000 clones, with under 85% as singletons. The chain joins TRBV23-1 to TRBJ2-5; a possible D gene is TRBD2 (6 bases). TRBV23-1 belongs to the ORF category, with a function that is uncertain. The sequence was obtained from an adult with an advanced solid tumor such as melanoma, head and neck, liver or kidney cancer. The sample was CD4+ or CD8+ T cells sorted from blood, taken in a trial of the OX40 agonist ivuxolimab. The DNA for the CDR3 is TGCGCCAGCAGTCCCATGCGGGGACCCAGCGTAGGGACCCAGTACTTC. Its protein product is CASSPMRGPSVGTQYF.